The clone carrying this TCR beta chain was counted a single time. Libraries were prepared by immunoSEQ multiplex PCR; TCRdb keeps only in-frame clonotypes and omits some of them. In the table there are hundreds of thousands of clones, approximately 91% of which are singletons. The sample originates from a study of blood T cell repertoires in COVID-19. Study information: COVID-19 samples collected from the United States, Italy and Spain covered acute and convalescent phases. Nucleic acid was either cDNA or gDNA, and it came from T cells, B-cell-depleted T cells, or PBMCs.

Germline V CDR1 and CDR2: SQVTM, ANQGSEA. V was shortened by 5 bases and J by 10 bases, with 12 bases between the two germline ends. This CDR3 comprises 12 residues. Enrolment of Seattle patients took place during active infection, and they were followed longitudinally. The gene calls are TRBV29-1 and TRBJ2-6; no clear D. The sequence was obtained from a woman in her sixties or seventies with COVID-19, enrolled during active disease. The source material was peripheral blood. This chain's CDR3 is CSVTTDVNVLTF. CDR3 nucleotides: TGCAGCGTTACTACTGACGTAAACGTCCTGACTTTC.